One sample yielded the 32 T cell receptor beta chains listed below, sequenced in a study of cytotoxic CD8 clonotypes in ibrutinib-treated CLL. Assay: immunoSEQ multiplex PCR; the TCRdb copy retains only in-frame clones and omits some. In the table there are 52,000 or so clones, roughly 54% of which are singletons. The sequencing used PBMCs, collected at disease progression, from a patient treated with ibrutinib. These receptors were obtained from a human donor with chronic lymphocytic leukemia.

The V and J genes are TRBV10-3 and TRBJ2-7; tentative D call: TRBD2 (6 bases). CDR3 length equals 13 residues. Germline CDR1 and CDR2: ENHRY and SYGVKD. The ends were cut back, 8 bases at V and 1 base at J, with 12 bases in the middle. CDR3 sequence reads: CAIWAGSSYEQYF. The CDR3, as DNA: TGTGCCATCTGGGCGGGGTCTTCCTACGAGCAGTACTTC.

The chain carries TRBV5-1 and TRBJ2-7, with 8 bases that match TRBD1. The germline gives CDR1 SGHRS, CDR2 YFSETQ. With V trimmed by 8 bases and J by 3 bases, 10 bases remained unmatched. This CDR3 has 14 amino acids. The CDR3 nucleotides are TGCGCCAGTTTCGCAGGGGGCGCCCGCTACGAGCAGTACTTC. Its protein is CASFAGGARYEQYF.

This chain connects TRBV11-1 to TRBJ2-1, with TRBD2 matching 7 bases. V shed 0 bases, J shed 6 bases, and the junction held 2 bases outside the gene matches. The CDR3 is 14 residues long. CDR1 is SGHAT and CDR2 is FQDESV in the germline V gene (reference sequence). CDR3 in DNA: TGTGCCAGCAGCTTAGCGGCGGGGGTCAATGAGCAGTTCTTC. It is translated as CASSLAAGVNEQFF.

This clone has only a few counts. The genes are TRBV25-1 and TRBJ1-6; TRBD1 agrees at 9 bases. CDR1 is MGHDK and CDR2 is SYGVNS in the germline V gene. Trimming at V came to 2 bases and at J to 14 bases, leaving 10 bases not matched to a gene. CDR3 size: 15 residues. CDR3 sequence reads: CASSEVGTGRGSLHF. CDR3 DNA: TGTGCCAGCAGTGAAGTGGGGACAGGGCGGGGGTCCCTCCACTTT.

This clone occurred a few times. V and J are TRBV7-9 and TRBJ2-7, with unresolved D. The CDR3 loop spans 14 amino acids. The V gene lost 2 bases and the J gene lost 3 bases, with 11 bases spanning the gap. Germline-derived CDR1 and CDR2 are SEHNR and FQNEAQ (reference sequence). The CDR3 DNA is TGTGCCAGCAGCTTATTTCCAGGCCTCTACGAGCAGTACTTC. It translates to CASSLFPGLYEQYF. Full variable domain (rest looked up from reference TRBV7-9 and TRBJ2-7): DTGVSQNPRHKITKRGQNVTFRCDPISEHNRLYWYRQTLGQGPEFLTYFQNEAQLEKSRLLSDRFSAERPKGSFSTLEIQRTEQGDSAMYLCASSLFPGLYEQYFGPGTRLTVT.

The V and J genes are TRBV12-5 and TRBJ2-7; D unclear. CDR1 is LGHNT and CDR2 is FRNRAP in the germline V gene. V gave up 2 bases and J gave up 4 bases, with 15 bases separating them. This CDR3 spans 15 amino acids. The CDR3 loop reads CASGLIPKAVYEQYF. In nucleotides, the CDR3 is TGTGCTAGTGGTTTGATCCCCAAGGCAGTTTACGAGCAGTACTTC. Full variable domain (outside the CDR3, taken from reference TRBV12-5 and TRBJ2-7): DARVTQTPRHKVTEMGQEVTMRCQPILGHNTVFWYRQTMMQGLELLAYFRNRAPLDDSGMPKDRFSAEMPDATLATLKIQPSEPRDSAVYFCASGLIPKAVYEQYFGPGTRLTVT.

This clone was seen a single time. The chain is built from TRBV7-6 and TRBJ2-7; tentatively, D is TRBD2 (6 bases). Germline CDR1 and CDR2: SGHVS and FNYEAQ. The CDR3 is made up of 14 amino acids. V was trimmed by 1 base and J by 0 bases, leaving 7 bases between them. DNA of the CDR3: TGTGCCAGCAGCTTAGGCGGGGACTCCTACGAGCAGTACTTC. Encoded protein: CASSLGGDSYEQYF.

The V call is TRBV7-8, the J call TRBJ1-2, with D possibly matching TRBD1 (5 bases). Trimming left V 4 bases short and J 1 base short, with 10 bases between. Germline CDR1 reads SGHVS; CDR2 reads FQNEAQ. The CDR3 is made up of 14 amino acids. Written as DNA, the CDR3 is TGTGCCAGCAGCTCGTCGACAGTTAACTATGGCTACACCTTC. It translates to CASSSSTVNYGYTF. The whole variable domain, filled in from reference TRBV7-8 and TRBJ1-2, reads GAGVSQSPRYKVAKRGQDVALRCDPISGHVSLFWYQQALGQGPEFLTYFQNEAQLDKSGLPSDRFFAERPEGSVSTLKIQRTQQEDSAVYLCASSSSTVNYGYTFGSGTRLTVV.

This chain links TRBV27 with TRBJ1-5, with a weak D call TRBD1 (5 bases). This CDR3 comprises 16 residues. Trimming removed 3 bases from V and 0 bases from J, with 12 bases in between. From germline, CDR1 is MNHEY and CDR2 SMNVEV (reference sequence). CDR3 loop: CASSLIGQYSNQPQHF. The CDR3 nucleotides read TGTGCCAGCAGTTTGATAGGACAATATAGCAATCAGCCCCAGCATTTT.

Only a few counts were recorded for this clone. The V call is TRBV29-1, the J call TRBJ2-3; a weak D match, TRBD1 (6 bases). This CDR3 spans 13 amino acids. Deletions cut 5 bases from V and 3 bases from J, with 12 bases between. Germline-derived CDR1 and CDR2 are SQVTM and ANQGSEA. CDR3 nucleotides: TGCAGCGTTCATGGGGGCATGACAGATACGCAGTATTTT. Its translation is CSVHGGMTDTQYF.

J is TRBJ2-2 and V is TRBV5-1; no clear D. V was pared by 1 base and J by 1 base, with 2 bases between. The CDR3 spans 13 residues. CDR1 and CDR2 from the germline V gene are SGHRS and YFSETQ. Here the CDR3 reads CASSLLNTGELFF. For the CDR3, the DNA is TGCGCCAGCAGCTTGTTGAACACCGGGGAGCTGTTTTTT.

This clone occurred a few times. This chain links TRBV11-3 with TRBJ1-2, with 11 nucleotides matching TRBD1. CDR3 length equals 15 residues. Germline V lookup: CDR1 SGHNT, CDR2 YENEEA. After removal of 5 bases from V and 5 bases from J, the junction contained 7 bases not matched to a gene. The CDR3 DNA reads TGTGCCAGCAGCATCCGGGGGACAGGGGGATATGGCTACACCTTC. Residues: CASSIRGTGGYGYTF. The variable domain in full, with the rest retrieved from reference TRBV11-3 and TRBJ1-2, is EAGVVQSPRYKIIEKKQPVAFWCNPISGHNTLYWYLQNLGQGPELLIRYENEEAVDDSQLPKDRFSAERLKGVDSTLKIQPAELGDSAVYLCASSIRGTGGYGYTFGSGTRLTVV.

This chain connects TRBV5-1 to TRBJ2-3; D not certain. CDR3 length equals 14 residues. Germline CDR1 and CDR2: SGHRS and YFSETQ. Trimming left V 8 bases short and J 1 base short, with 14 bases between. The CDR3 reads CASCRQPGTDTQYF. The DNA of the CDR3 is TGCGCCAGTTGTCGGCAGCCGGGCACAGATACGCAGTATTTT.

This sequence joins TRBV29-1 and TRBJ1-1; 10 bases fit TRBD1. V trimming: 6 bases; J trimming: 1 base; junction bases outside the gene matches: 11. Germline V gene data show CDR1 as SQVTM and CDR2 as ANQGSEA. This CDR3 has 16 amino acids. The CDR3 DNA is TGCAGCGTCGTTGGGGGGACAGGGGATTGGAACACTGAAGCTTTCTTT. Its protein product is CSVVGGTGDWNTEAFF.

A few counts support this clone. J is TRBJ2-3 and V is TRBV28; no clear D. Germline V gene sequence: CDR1 MDHEN, CDR2 SYDVKM. The CDR3 runs to 14 residues. The V gene lost 2 bases and the J gene lost 1 base, with 7 bases spanning the gap. The CDR3 coding sequence is TGTGCCAGCAGTTTACCCCCTGGCACAGATACGCAGTATTTT. It specifies CASSLPPGTDTQYF.

This clone has only a few counts. The V and J genes are TRBV30 and TRBJ1-5; D unresolved. This CDR3 contains 15 residues. The V and J ends lost 3 bases and 0 bases respectively, with 12 bases between them. Germline V gene lookup returns CDR1 GTSNPN and CDR2 SVGIG (reference sequence). The CDR3, as DNA: TGTGCCTGGAGAATGAAGGCGGATAGCAATCAGCCCCAGCATTTT. Encoded protein: CAWRMKADSNQPQHF.

This chain links TRBV28 with TRBJ1-5; perhaps TRBD1 as D (6 bases). Trimming left V 4 bases short and J 4 bases short, with 11 bases between. The germline CDR1 and CDR2 sequences are MDHEN and SYDVKM. The CDR3 is 14 amino acids. The CDR3 loop is CASSSGQLNQPQHF. Written as DNA, the CDR3 is TGTGCCAGCAGTTCTGGACAGCTTAATCAGCCCCAGCATTTT.

The chain recombines TRBV5-6 with TRBJ2-7; 9 bases agree with TRBD1. V dropped 7 bases and J dropped 6; count of bases not matched to a gene: 11. The CDR3 runs 14 residues. Germline V gene sequence: CDR1 SGHDT, CDR2 YYEEEE. This chain's CDR3 is CASGLPGQGAEQYF. For the CDR3, the DNA is TGTGCCAGCGGCCTACCGGGACAGGGCGCCGAGCAGTACTTC.

This rearrangement joins TRBV6-5 to TRBJ2-7; 7 nucleotides line up with TRBD1. The length of the CDR3 is 13 residues. J gave up 2 bases and V 10 bases, and 8 bases lay outside the gene matches. Germline V CDR1 and CDR2: MNHEY, SVGAGI. CDR3: CATSLGQTYEQYF. The CDR3 DNA sequence: TGTGCCACCTCGCTGGGACAGACCTACGAGCAGTACTTC.

The J gene is TRBJ2-7, the V gene TRBV19; maybe TRBD1 (5 bases). The CDR3 extends over 13 amino acids. Trimming pared 2 bases from V and 5 bases from J, leaving 10 bases between. Looked up from germline, CDR1 is LNHDA and CDR2 is SQIVND (reference sequence). The CDR3 DNA is TGTGCCAGTAGTATATGGCAGGGTGACGAGCAGTACTTC. Protein sequence: CASSIWQGDEQYF. The full variable domain, in which reference TRBV19 and TRBJ2-7 provide the parts outside the CDR3, is DGGITQSPKYLFRKEGQNVTLSCEQNLNHDAMYWYRQDPGQGLRLIYYSQIVNDFQKGDIAEGYSVSREKKESFPLTVTSAQKNPTAFYLCASSIWQGDEQYFGPGTRLTVT.

The sample holds a few counts of this clone. The chain combines TRBV7-2 with TRBJ1-1; tentatively, D is TRBD1 (6 bases). Trimming pared 5 bases from V and 11 bases from J, leaving 18 bases between. Germline assignment: CDR1 SGHTA and CDR2 FQGNSA. This CDR3 is built from 13 residues. The CDR3 DNA reads as TGTGCCAGCAGCCCACAAAGGGGGGACTCGGCTTTCTTT. Its protein product is CASSPQRGDSAFF.

This sequence joins TRBV5-4 and TRBJ1-6; D gene ambiguous. CDR1 and CDR2 (germline): SGHNT, YYREEE (reference sequence). V lost 2 bases and J 7 bases, leaving 7 bases between the germline ends. CDR3 length: 13 amino acids. CDR3 nucleotides: TGTGCCAGCAGCTTAACAGTAAATTCACCCCTCCACTTT. This gives the protein CASSLTVNSPLHF. Full variable domain (rest looked up from reference TRBV5-4 and TRBJ1-6): ETGVTQSPTHLIKTRGQQVTLRCSSQSGHNTVSWYQQALGQGPQFIFQYYREEENGRGNFPPRFSGLQFPNYSSELNVNALELDDSALYLCASSLTVNSPLHFGNGTRLTVT.

V is TRBV12-5 and J is TRBJ2-7; D call uncertain. The CDR3 is 13 amino acids. Trimming removed 2 bases at V and 0 bases at J, with 5 bases between. Per the germline V gene, CDR1 is LGHNT and CDR2 is FRNRAP. The CDR3 loop reads CASGLSGSYEQYF. The CDR3 DNA reads as TGTGCTAGTGGTTTGTCCGGCTCCTACGAGCAGTACTTC.

This clone was observed a few times. J is TRBJ1-5 and V is TRBV18; TRBD1 matches 11 bases. The V gene's germline CDR1 is KGHSH and CDR2 LQKENI. CDR3 length equals 16 residues. With V trimmed by 5 bases and J by 5 bases, 8 bases remained unmatched. The CDR3 nucleotides are TGTGCCAGCTCATCCGACCGGGACAGGGGGGATCAGCCCCAGCATTTT. This translates into CASSSDRDRGDQPQHF. The full variable domain, with the rest looked up from reference TRBV18 and TRBJ1-5, is NAGVMQNPRHLVRRRGQEARLRCSPMKGHSHVYWYRQLPEEGLKFMVYLQKENIIDESGMPKERFSAEFPKEGPSILRIQQVVRGDSAAYFCASSSDRDRGDQPQHFGDGTRLSIL.

The chain links TRBV11-3 to TRBJ2-5, with TRBD2 matching over 8 bases. This CDR3 contains 17 residues. CDR1 and CDR2 (germline): SGHNT, YENEEA. The J segment lost 0 bases and the V segment lost 1 base, leaving 7 bases of the junction unmatched. The CDR3 DNA sequence: TGTGCCAGCAGCTTAGTGCTCCTAGCGGGCAACCAAGAGACCCAGTACTTC. Its protein is CASSLVLLAGNQETQYF.

This clone was seen a few times. The DNA for the CDR3 is TGTGCCAGCAGTTGGGCTGCGGGGTCGGGCGAGCAGTACTTC. Translating gives CASSWAAGSGEQYF. The chain employs TRBV25-1 and TRBJ2-7; perhaps TRBD2 as D (6 bases). CDR1 is MGHDK and CDR2 is SYGVNS in the germline V gene. Trimming took 5 bases from V and 6 from J, leaving 17 bases between them. The CDR3 consists of 14 residues.

This chain joins TRBV29-1 and TRBJ2-3; TRBD1 or TRBD2 may be the D gene (5 bases each). Trimming removed 4 bases at V and 0 bases at J, with 17 bases between. In germline, CDR1 is SQVTM, CDR2 ANQGSEA. CDR3 length: 16 residues. The DNA for the CDR3 is TGCAGCGTTGTGGGGGACCAAGCGTCTAGCACAGATACGCAGTATTTT. It translates to CSVVGDQASSTDTQYF.

This clone was detected only a few times. The CDR3 sequence: CASGLSQGGPYEQYF. The CDR3 nucleotides read TGTGCTAGTGGTTTGTCACAGGGGGGCCCCTACGAGCAGTACTTC. This rearrangement joins TRBV12-5 to TRBJ2-7; 8 bases line up with TRBD1. Germline V gives CDR1 LGHNT, CDR2 FRNRAP. J gave up 2 bases and V 2 bases, and 5 bases lay outside the gene matches. The CDR3 runs to 15 residues.

The chain uses TRBV15 and TRBJ2-2, with D unclear. The germline gives CDR1 LNHNV, CDR2 YYDKDF (reference sequence). Deletions cut 0 bases from V and 7 bases from J, with 18 bases between. The CDR3 spans 17 residues. The CDR3 region is CATSRDQAVELGGELFF. CDR3 nucleotide sequence: TGTGCCACCAGCAGAGATCAAGCAGTCGAGCTGGGCGGGGAGCTGTTTTTT.

The rearrangement links TRBV27 to TRBJ1-2; 10 bases agree with TRBD1. The CDR3 extends over 12 amino acids. Germline loops: CDR1 MNHEY, CDR2 SMNVEV (reference sequence). The J segment lost 6 bases and the V segment lost 10 bases, leaving 5 bases of the junction unmatched. This chain's CDR3 is CATTTGGHGYTF. The CDR3 region has the DNA TGTGCCACGACGACAGGGGGCCATGGCTACACCTTC.

The chain links TRBV6-5 to TRBJ1-3, with unresolved D. This CDR3 contains 16 residues. Germline V gene lookup returns CDR1 MNHEY and CDR2 SVGAGI. V was shortened by 0 bases and J by 0 bases, with 9 bases between the two germline ends. The CDR3 sequence: CASSYSMFFSGNTIYF. CDR3 bases: TGTGCCAGCAGTTACTCGATGTTTTTCTCTGGAAACACCATATATTTT.

The rearrangement links TRBV5-1 to TRBJ2-7; TRBD2 matches at 9 bases. Per germline, CDR1 SGHRS and CDR2 YFSETQ. The CDR3 spans 16 residues. V trimming: 4 bases; J trimming: 3 bases; junction bases outside the gene matches: 11. The CDR3 nucleotides read TGCGCCAGCAGCCCACGGGGGCTAGCGGGGAACTACGAGCAGTACTTC. Translation: CASSPRGLAGNYEQYF.